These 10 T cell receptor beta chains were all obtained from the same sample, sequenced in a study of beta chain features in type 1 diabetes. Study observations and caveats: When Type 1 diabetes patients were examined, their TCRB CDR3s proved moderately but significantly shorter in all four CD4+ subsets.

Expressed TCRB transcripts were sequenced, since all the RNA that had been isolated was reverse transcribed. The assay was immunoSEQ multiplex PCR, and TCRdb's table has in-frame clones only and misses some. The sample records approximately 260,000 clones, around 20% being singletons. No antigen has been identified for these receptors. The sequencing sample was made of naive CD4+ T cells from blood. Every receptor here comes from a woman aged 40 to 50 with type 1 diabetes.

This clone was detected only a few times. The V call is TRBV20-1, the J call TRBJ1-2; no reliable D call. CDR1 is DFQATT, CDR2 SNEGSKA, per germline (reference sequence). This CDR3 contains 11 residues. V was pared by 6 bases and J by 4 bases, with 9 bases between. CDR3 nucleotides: TGCAGTGCCGCCAGTATCTATGGCTACACCTTC. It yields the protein CSAASIYGYTF.

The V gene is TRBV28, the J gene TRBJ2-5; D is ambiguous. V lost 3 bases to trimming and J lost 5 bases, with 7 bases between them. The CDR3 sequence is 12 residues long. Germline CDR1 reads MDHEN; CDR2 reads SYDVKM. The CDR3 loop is CASSLHQETQYF. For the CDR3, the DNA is TGTGCCAGCAGTTTGCATCAGGAGACCCAGTACTTC.

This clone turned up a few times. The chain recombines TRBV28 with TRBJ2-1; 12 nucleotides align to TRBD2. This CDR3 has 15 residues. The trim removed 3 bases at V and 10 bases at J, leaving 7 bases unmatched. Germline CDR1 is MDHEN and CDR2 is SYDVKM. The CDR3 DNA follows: TGTGCCAGCAGTTTGATGACTAGCGGGAGTGGGGAGCAGTTCTTC. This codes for CASSLMTSGSGEQFF.

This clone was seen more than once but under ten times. The CDR3, as DNA: TGTGCCAGTAGTATAGCGGGAAGGAACACCGGGGAGCTGTTTTTT. Protein: CASSIAGRNTGELFF. This chain joins TRBV19 and TRBJ2-2, with D possibly being TRBD2 (5 bases). The V and J ends lost 1 base and 1 base respectively, with 7 bases between them. Germline V lookup: CDR1 LNHDA, CDR2 SQIVND (reference sequence). CDR3 length equals 15 residues.

This CDR3 is CASSEGQGVNTGELFF. The CDR3 DNA follows: TGTGCCAGCAGTGAAGGACAGGGGGTGAACACCGGGGAGCTGTTTTTT. The chain links TRBV2 to TRBJ2-2, with TRBD1 identical over 9 bases. Unmatched junction bases numbered 1, after V lost 1 base and J lost 1 base. Per the germline V gene, CDR1 is SNHLY and CDR2 is FYNNEI. This CDR3 contains 16 residues. Filled out from reference TRBV2 and TRBJ2-2, the complete variable domain reads EPEVTQTPSHQVTQMGQEVILRCVPISNHLYFYWYRQILGQKVEFLVSFYNNEISEKSEIFDDQFSVERPDGSNFTLKIRSTKLEDSAMYFCASSEGQGVNTGELFFGEGSRLTVL.

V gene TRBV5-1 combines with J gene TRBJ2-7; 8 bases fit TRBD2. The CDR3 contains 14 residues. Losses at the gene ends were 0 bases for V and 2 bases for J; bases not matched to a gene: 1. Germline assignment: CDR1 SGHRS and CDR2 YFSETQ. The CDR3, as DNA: TGCGCCAGCAGCTTGGTCGGGGGGGCCTACGAGCAGTACTTC. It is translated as CASSLVGGAYEQYF. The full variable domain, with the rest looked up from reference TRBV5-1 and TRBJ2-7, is KAGVTQTPRYLIKTRGQQVTLSCSPISGHRSVSWYQQTPGQGLQFLFEYFSETQRNKGNFPGRFSGRQFSNSRSEMNVSTLELGDSALYLCASSLVGGAYEQYFGPGTRLTVT.

The CDR3 sequence is CASRQMGGSDEQYF. The CDR3, as DNA: TGTGCCAGCAGGCAGATGGGAGGGAGCGACGAGCAGTACTTC. The J gene is TRBJ2-7, the V gene TRBV7-2; 7 nucleotides agree with TRBD2. The CDR3 extends over 14 amino acids. Germline loops: CDR1 SGHTA, CDR2 FQGNSA. Germline trimming cut 6 bases from V and 5 bases from J; bases unmatched to any gene: 10.

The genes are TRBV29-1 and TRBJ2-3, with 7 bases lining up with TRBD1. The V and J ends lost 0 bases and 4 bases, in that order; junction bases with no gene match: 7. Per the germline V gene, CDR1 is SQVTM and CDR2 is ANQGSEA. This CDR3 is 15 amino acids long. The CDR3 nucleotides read TGCAGCGTTGAAGATCCCAGGGGGATGTCAGATACGCAGTATTTT. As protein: CSVEDPRGMSDTQYF.

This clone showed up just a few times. The CDR3 is CASSPGTQETQYF. In DNA form, the CDR3 reads TGTGCCAGCTCCCCCGGGACTCAAGAGACCCAGTACTTC. The V and J genes are TRBV18 and TRBJ2-5; a possible D gene is TRBD2 (6 bases). V lost 6 bases and J 2 bases, leaving 10 bases between the germline ends. The CDR3 consists of 13 residues. In germline, CDR1 is KGHSH, CDR2 LQKENI. Combining the CDR3 with reference TRBV18 and TRBJ2-5 gives the whole variable domain NAGVMQNPRHLVRRRGQEARLRCSPMKGHSHVYWYRQLPEEGLKFMVYLQKENIIDESGMPKERFSAEFPKEGPSILRIQQVVRGDSAAYFCASSPGTQETQYFGPGTRLLVL.

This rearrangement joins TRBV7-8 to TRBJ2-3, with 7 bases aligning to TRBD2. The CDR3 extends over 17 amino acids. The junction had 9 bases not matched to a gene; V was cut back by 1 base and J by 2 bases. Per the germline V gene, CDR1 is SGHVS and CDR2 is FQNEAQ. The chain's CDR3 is CASSLGLRGGYTDTQYF. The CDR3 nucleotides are TGTGCCAGCAGCTTAGGGCTTCGGGGAGGGTACACAGATACGCAGTATTTT.